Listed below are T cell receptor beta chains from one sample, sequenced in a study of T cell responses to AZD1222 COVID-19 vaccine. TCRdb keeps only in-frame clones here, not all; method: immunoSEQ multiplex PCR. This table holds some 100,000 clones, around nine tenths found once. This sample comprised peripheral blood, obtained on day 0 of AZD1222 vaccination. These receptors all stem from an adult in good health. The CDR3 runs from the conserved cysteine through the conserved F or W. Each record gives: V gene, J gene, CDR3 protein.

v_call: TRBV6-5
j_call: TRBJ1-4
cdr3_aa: CASLADATNEKLFF

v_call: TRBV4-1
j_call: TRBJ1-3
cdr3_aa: CASSQLDASGNTIYF

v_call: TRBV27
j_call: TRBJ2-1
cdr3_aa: CASSLSRHNEQFF

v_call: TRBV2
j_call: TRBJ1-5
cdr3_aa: CASSEVTGREPQHF

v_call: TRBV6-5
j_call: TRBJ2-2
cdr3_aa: CASRGLAGGSGELFF

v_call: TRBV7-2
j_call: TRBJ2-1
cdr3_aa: CASSFVHNEQFF

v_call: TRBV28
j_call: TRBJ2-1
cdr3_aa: CASSPVAGDSSYNEQFF

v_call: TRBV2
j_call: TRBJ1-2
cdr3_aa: CASTRAPRSNYGYTF

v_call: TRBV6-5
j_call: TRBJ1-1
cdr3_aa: CASWGWQTQGEAFF

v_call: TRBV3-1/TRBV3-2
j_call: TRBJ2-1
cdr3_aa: CASSQPGTGNNEQFF

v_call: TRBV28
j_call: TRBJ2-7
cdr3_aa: CASSFTGGLREQYF

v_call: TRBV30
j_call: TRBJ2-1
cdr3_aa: CAWSEVGFEQFF

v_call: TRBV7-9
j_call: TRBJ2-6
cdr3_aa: CASSPWGVGGSGANVLTF

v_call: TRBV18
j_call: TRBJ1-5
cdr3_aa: CASSPTGSLSNQPQHF

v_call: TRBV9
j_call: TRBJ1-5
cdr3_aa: CASSVVPPNQPQHF

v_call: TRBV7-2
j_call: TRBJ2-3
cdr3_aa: CASSLVAGVSDTQYF

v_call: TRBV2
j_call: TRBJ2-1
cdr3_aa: CASTRTSGVNEQFF

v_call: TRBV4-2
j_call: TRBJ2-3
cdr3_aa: CASSQDSPRGGTDTQYF

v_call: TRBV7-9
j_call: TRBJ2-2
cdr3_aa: CASSFSWANTGELFF

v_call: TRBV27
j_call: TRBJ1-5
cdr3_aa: CASSMTKNQPQHF

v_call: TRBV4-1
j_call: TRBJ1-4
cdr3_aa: CASSRKKGVPGNEKLFF

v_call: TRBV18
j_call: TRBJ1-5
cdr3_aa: CASSPGPRQGSNQPQHF

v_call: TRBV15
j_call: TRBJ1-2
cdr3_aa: CATSRAQTGAYGYTF

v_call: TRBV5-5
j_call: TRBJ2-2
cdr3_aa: CASSTGTSSLVGELFF

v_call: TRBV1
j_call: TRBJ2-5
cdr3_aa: CTSSQLGKGRAGSVETQYF

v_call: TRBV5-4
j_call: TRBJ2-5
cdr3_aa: CASSFGGTTTQETQYF

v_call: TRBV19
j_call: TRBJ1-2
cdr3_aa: CASSIDRAGEFYGYTF

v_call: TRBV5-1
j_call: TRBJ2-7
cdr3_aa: CASSLGGTGSREQYF

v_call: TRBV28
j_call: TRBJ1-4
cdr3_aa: CASSLFTATNEKLFF